This T cell receptor beta chain was recovered during a study of Graves' ophthalmopathy and Graves' hyperthyroidism. Study-level background: Researchers obtained peripheral blood at initial diagnosis, before any treatment had begun.

Orbital computed tomography and thyroid ultrasound, along with TRAb, serum thyroxine and clinical symptoms, underpinned diagnosis. Looked up from germline, CDR1 is MDHEN and CDR2 is SYDVKM. V shed 3 bases, J shed 8 bases, and the junction held 11 bases outside the gene matches. This CDR3 spans 16 amino acids. The authors amplified TCR beta CDR3 regions, and they did so from RNA transcripts for repertoire sequencing. HTBI-primed first-round RT-PCR preceded second-round multiplex PCR. TCRdb reprocessed the multiplex PCR reads via MiXCR and lists one record per CDR3 protein. There are 150,000 or so distinct CDR3 sequences in the sample; roughly two fifths occur only once, and around 5.8% lies in the top ten. The study's findings and limits: Ophthalmopathy progression was predicted by the model at about 69% sensitivity and 72% to 75% specificity. Most thyroid clonotypes expanded beyond 0.001 frequency were also found in blood.

This clonotype was counted ten times or more. Its antigen is not identified. Sequenced input: peripheral blood. The rearrangement joins TRBV28 to TRBJ2-4, with TRBD1 matching over 9 bases. The sequence derives from a woman between 35 and 50 years old with Graves' ophthalmopathy. CDR3 in amino acids: CASSFGVGRDRDIQYF. The DNA for the CDR3 is TGTGCCAGCAGTTTTGGGGTGGGCCGGGACAGGGACATTCAGTACTTC.